The 6 T cell receptor beta chains below were found in one sample sequenced in a study of ipilimumab plus nivolumab after autologous stem cell transplantation. Sequencing was performed with immunoSEQ multiplex PCR; in TCRdb, only in-frame clones are kept and a portion is missing. The sample lists 20,000 to 30,000 clones; around 83% were seen once. The source material was PBMCs, sampled in a trial of ipilimumab plus nivolumab as post-transplant consolidation. The receptors derive from a male donor with diffuse large B-cell lymphoma.

The chain combines TRBV19 with TRBJ1-2, with D hard to call. CDR3 size: 13 residues. The V end was cut by 4 bases, the J end by 6 bases, with 12 bases between. Germline V CDR1 and CDR2: LNHDA, SQIVND (reference sequence). CDR3 nucleotide sequence: TGTGCCAGTAGTACGGAGGGTATGAATGGCTACACCTTC. Its protein is CASSTEGMNGYTF.

The V gene is TRBV7-9, the J gene TRBJ2-2, with no clear D. CDR3 length: 15 amino acids. The V end was cut by 5 bases, the J end by 0 bases, with 10 bases between. Germline V gene data show CDR1 as SEHNR and CDR2 as FQNEAQ (reference sequence). The CDR3 spells CASSPRSSNTGELFF. The DNA for the CDR3 is TGTGCCAGCAGCCCCAGAAGTTCGAACACCGGGGAGCTGTTTTTT.

The chain employs TRBV27 and TRBJ2-1, with a weak D call TRBD1 (5 bases). CDR3 size: 15 residues. The ends were cut back, 6 bases at V and 1 base at J, with 13 bases in the middle. Germline assignment: CDR1 MNHEY and CDR2 SMNVEV (reference sequence). The CDR3 is CASSYSRGSYNEQFF. CDR3 coding DNA: TGTGCCAGCAGCTACTCTAGGGGTTCCTACAATGAGCAGTTCTTC.

The chain employs TRBV6-5 and TRBJ1-1, with D perhaps matching TRBD1 (6 bases). This CDR3 has 13 amino acids. The V end lost 5 bases, the J end lost 3 bases, and 10 bases lay between the germline ends. Germline V gene lookup returns CDR1 MNHEY and CDR2 SVGAGI. CDR3 DNA: TGTGCCAGCAGTGCCACAGGGTACACTGAAGCTTTCTTT. Its protein is CASSATGYTEAFF.

The V gene is TRBV5-5, the J gene TRBJ2-7; 7 bases align to TRBD2. Germline V gene sequence: CDR1 SGHKS, CDR2 YYEKEE (reference sequence). The CDR3 runs 16 residues. With V trimmed by 2 bases and J by 5 bases, 13 bases remained unmatched. CDR3 coding DNA: TGTGCCAGCAGCTTTGATCTCTTGGGAGGGCGGGACGAGCAGTACTTC. Encoded protein: CASSFDLLGGRDEQYF.

V gene TRBV7-2 combines with J gene TRBJ1-3; maybe TRBD1 (5 bases). The germline V gene encodes CDR1 SGHTA and CDR2 FQGNSA. This CDR3 comprises 16 residues. V lost 2 bases to trimming and J lost 0 bases, with 11 bases between them. The CDR3 spells CASSLIPGSSGNTIYF. CDR3 bases: TGTGCCAGCAGCTTAATCCCAGGGAGCTCTGGAAACACCATATATTTT.